This TCR beta chain was sequenced for a study of T cell responses to AZD1222 COVID-19 vaccine. Study results and limitations: Spike regions recognized by vaccine-associated CD4 TCRs spanned the protein, led by 160-218 and 743-854. Donors skewed white British and female; clonal diversity was possibly underestimated. Among AZD1222 vaccinees, only five or six were seropositive at baseline. Spike-specific TCR breadth and depth rose after two AZD1222 doses.

V shed 5 bases and J 0 bases; nucleotides not matched to a gene: 4. This CDR3 is built from 15 residues. The germline gives CDR1 SGHTA, CDR2 FQGNSA. Comments on this clone: Its antigen is unknown.

Only in-frame clones appear in the TCRdb table, and some are missing; sequencing was by immunoSEQ multiplex PCR. The data hold roughly 96,000 clones, with approximately 88% observed a single time. The TCR sequence derives from an adult in good health. Sequencing was performed on peripheral blood, taken on day 0 of AZD1222 vaccination. The chain joins TRBV7-2 to TRBJ1-3; TRBD1 aligns across 7 bases. CDR3 bases: TGTGCCAGCAGCGTGGGACAGAGCTCTGGAAACACCATATATTTT. It is translated as CASSVGQSSGNTIYF.